This T cell receptor beta chain was sequenced for a study of human T cells and chemical hapten exposure. Study information: Per-sample TCR yield variability stemmed mainly from small pooled library volume differences.

This clonotype was counted ten times or more. The time point was: healthy volunteer bleed at 2 weeks. The authors extracted total RNA from unfractionated whole blood. The J segment lost 3 bases and the V segment lost 4 bases, leaving 4 bases of the junction unmatched. The CDR3 is 15 residues long. CDR1 is MDHEN, CDR2 SYDVKM, per germline. The library labeled individual cDNA molecules by adding unique molecular identifiers to them. TCRdb recomputed calls from the RACE reads with MiXCR, one row per CDR3 protein. The sample has 45,000 or so distinct CDR3 sequences, less than 4.5% seen once. This clonotype originated in a human donor in good health. Some clones in this sample may be carry-over from other donors' samples. The sequencing input was whole blood. The chain links TRBV28 to TRBJ2-3; 10 positions agree with TRBD2. The CDR3, as DNA: TGTGCCAGCAGTTCTAGCGGGAGCGGAACAGATACGCAGTATTTT. Protein product: CASSSSGSGTDTQYF. The full variable domain, its missing parts supplied by reference TRBV28 and TRBJ2-3, is DVKVTQSSRYLVKRTGEKVFLECVQDMDHENMFWYRQDPGLGLRLIYFSYDVKMKEKGDIPEGYSVSREKKERFSLILESASTNQTSMYLCASSSSGSGTDTQYFGPGTRLTVL.